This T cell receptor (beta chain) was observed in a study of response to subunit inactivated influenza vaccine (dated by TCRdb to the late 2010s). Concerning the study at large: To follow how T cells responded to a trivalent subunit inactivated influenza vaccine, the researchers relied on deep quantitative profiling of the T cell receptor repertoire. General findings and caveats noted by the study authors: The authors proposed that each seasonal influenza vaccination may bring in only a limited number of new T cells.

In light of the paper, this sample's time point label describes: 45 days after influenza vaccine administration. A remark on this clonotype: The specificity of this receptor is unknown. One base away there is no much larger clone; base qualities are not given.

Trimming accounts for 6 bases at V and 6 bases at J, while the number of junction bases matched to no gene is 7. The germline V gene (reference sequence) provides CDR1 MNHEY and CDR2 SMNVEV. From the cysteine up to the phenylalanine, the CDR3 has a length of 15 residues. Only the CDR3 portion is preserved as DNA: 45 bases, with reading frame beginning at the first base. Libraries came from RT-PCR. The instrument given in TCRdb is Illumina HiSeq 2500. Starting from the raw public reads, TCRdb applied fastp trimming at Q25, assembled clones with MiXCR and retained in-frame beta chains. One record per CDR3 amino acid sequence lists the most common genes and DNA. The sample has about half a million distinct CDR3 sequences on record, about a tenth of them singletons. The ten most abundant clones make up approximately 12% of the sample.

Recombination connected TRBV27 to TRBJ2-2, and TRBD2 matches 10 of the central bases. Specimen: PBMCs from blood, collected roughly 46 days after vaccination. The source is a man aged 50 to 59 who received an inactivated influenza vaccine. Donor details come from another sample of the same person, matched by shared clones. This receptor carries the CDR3 CASSPLAGVSGELFF. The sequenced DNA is TGTGCCAGCAGCCCCCTAGCGGGAGTTTCCGGGGAGCTGTTTTTT.